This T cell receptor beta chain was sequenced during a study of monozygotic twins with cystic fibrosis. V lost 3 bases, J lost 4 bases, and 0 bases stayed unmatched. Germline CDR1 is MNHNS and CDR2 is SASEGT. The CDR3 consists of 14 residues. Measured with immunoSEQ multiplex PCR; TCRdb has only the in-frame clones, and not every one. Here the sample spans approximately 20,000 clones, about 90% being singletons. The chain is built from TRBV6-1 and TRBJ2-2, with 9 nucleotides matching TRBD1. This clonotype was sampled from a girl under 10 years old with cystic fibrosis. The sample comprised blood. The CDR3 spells CASSETGGTGELFF. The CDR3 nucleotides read TGTGCCAGCAGTGAGACAGGGGGCACCGGGGAGCTGTTTTTT.